The 11 T cell receptor beta chains below come from one sample, sequenced in a study of cytomegalovirus exposure and HLA in healthy donors. Both 60 Vbeta primers and 13 Jbeta primers went into the PCR. The assay was immunoSEQ multiplex PCR, and TCRdb's table has in-frame clones only and misses some. This table holds under 200,000 clones, 82% found once. Sequencing used PBMCs. The source of these receptors is a girl aged 2-10 years in good health and CMV-seropositive.

This chain joins TRBV7-9 and TRBJ2-1; D unclear. Germline CDR1 SEHNR, CDR2 FQNEAQ (reference sequence). This CDR3 region has 15 residues. V dropped 5 bases and J dropped 8 bases, with 19 bases sitting between them. CDR3 sequence: CASSPHSLGMYEQFF. The CDR3 region has the DNA TGTGCCAGCAGCCCACACAGTTTAGGAATGTATGAGCAGTTCTTC.

The count of this clone is one. The chain links TRBV30 to TRBJ1-4; 12 nucleotides match TRBD1. The CDR3 loop spans 17 amino acids. Germline CDR1 reads GTSNPN; CDR2 reads SVGIG (reference sequence). Germline trimming cut 3 bases from V and 8 bases from J; bases unmatched to any gene: 13. For the CDR3, the DNA is TGTGCCTGGAGGATTAACCGGGACAGGGGGCTGGGGGAAAAACTGTTTTTT. As protein: CAWRINRDRGLGEKLFF. The variable domain in full, with the rest retrieved from reference TRBV30 and TRBJ1-4, is SQTIHQWPATLVQPVGSPLSLECTVEGTSNPNLYWYRQAAGRGLQLLFYSVGIGQISSEVPQNLSASRPQDRQFILSSKKLLLSDSGFYLCAWRINRDRGLGEKLFFGSGTQLSVL.

The CDR3 coding sequence is TGTGCCAGCAGTTCCGGGACAGGGAACCCTTATGGCTACACCTTC. Protein sequence: CASSSGTGNPYGYTF. The chain combines TRBV27 with TRBJ1-2; TRBD1 matches at 9 bases. V dropped 4 bases and J dropped 5; count of bases not matched to a gene: 8. There are 15 residues in the CDR3. Germline values: CDR1 MNHEY, CDR2 SMNVEV (reference sequence).

The chain uses TRBV7-8 and TRBJ2-5; 10 nucleotides align to TRBD1. After removal of 6 bases from V and 4 bases from J, the junction contained 2 bases not matched to a gene. Per the germline V gene, CDR1 is SGHVS and CDR2 is FQNEAQ. This CDR3 is built from 13 residues. The CDR3 reads CASSRDRGETQYF. The CDR3 nucleotides are TGTGCCAGCAGTCGGGACAGGGGAGAGACCCAGTACTTC.

The chain is built from TRBV5-4 and TRBJ1-3; D is possibly TRBD1 (5 bases). The V gene lost 5 bases and the J gene lost 2 bases, with 11 bases spanning the gap. The CDR3 has 14 residues. Germline CDR1 reads SGHNT; CDR2 reads YYREEE (reference sequence). This CDR3 reads CASSKRGTGNTIYF. The DNA of the CDR3 is TGTGCCAGCAGTAAACGGGGGACTGGAAACACCATATATTTT.

This clone was found a few times. The V call is TRBV5-1, the J call TRBJ2-7, with 9 positions matching TRBD1. V shed 4 bases, J shed 2 bases, and the junction held 1 base outside the gene matches. The CDR3 runs 13 residues. Germline V gene data show CDR1 as SGHRS and CDR2 as YFSETQ. The CDR3 bases are TGCGCCAGCAGCAGGACAGGGGCCTACGAGCAGTACTTC. Amino acids: CASSRTGAYEQYF.

V usage is TRBV19 and J usage is TRBJ2-3; D perhaps matches TRBD1 (6 bases). The germline V gene encodes CDR1 LNHDA and CDR2 SQIVND (reference sequence). Trimming shortened V by 3 bases and J by 1 base, and 8 bases separated the two germline ends. This CDR3 has 14 amino acids. CDR3 coding DNA: TGTGCCAGTAGTATTTCAGGGGGCACAGATACGCAGTATTTT. It codes for CASSISGGTDTQYF.

The V gene is TRBV18, the J gene TRBJ1-1, with 9 bases identical to TRBD1. The CDR3 runs 15 residues. Germline V gene lookup returns CDR1 KGHSH and CDR2 LQKENI. V was pared by 3 bases and J by 4 bases, with 6 bases of the junction left unmatched. The CDR3 region is CASSPSRDRATEAFF. The CDR3 DNA is TGTGCCAGCTCACCTTCTCGGGACAGGGCCACTGAAGCTTTCTTT.

The chain has TRBV9 and TRBJ2-1, with 8 bases fitting TRBD1. The CDR3 has 13 amino acids. Germline V gene data show CDR1 as SGDLS and CDR2 as YYNGEE. Unmatched junction bases numbered 1, after V lost 3 bases and J lost 5 bases. This CDR3 reads CASSGQGNNEQFF. DNA of the CDR3: TGTGCCAGCAGCGGACAGGGGAACAATGAGCAGTTCTTC.

This clone was counted between two and nine times. The chain is built from TRBV2 and TRBJ2-7, with TRBD2 identical over 7 bases. The CDR3 totals 15 residues. Germline V gene data show CDR1 as SNHLY and CDR2 as FYNNEI. V lost 3 bases and J lost 1; bases outside the gene matches: 6. The CDR3 spells CASSEELAESYEQYF. The CDR3 bases are TGTGCCAGCAGTGAGGAGCTAGCGGAGTCCTACGAGCAGTACTTC.

The chain couples TRBV30 to TRBJ2-2; D is unclear. The germline V gene has CDR1 GTSNPN and CDR2 SVGIG (reference sequence). With 1 base removed from V and 1 base from J, the gap between germline ends came to 7 bases. This CDR3 is 14 amino acids long. DNA of the CDR3: TGTGCCTGGAGTGAATTCGGGAACACCGGGGAGCTGTTTTTT. Encoded protein: CAWSEFGNTGELFF.